This T cell receptor beta chain emerged from a study of blood T cell repertoires in COVID-19 (dated by TCRdb to 2020 to 2021). The study in broad terms: Samples from collaborators originated in the United States, Italy and Spain and spanned both the acute and convalescent phases of COVID-19. The material from the prospective study consisted of cDNA or gDNA derived from T cells, B-cell-depleted T cells, or PBMCs. The dataset comprised deeply sampled blood TCRbeta repertoires from subjects exposed to, actively infected with, or recovered from COVID-19. A freely available public database, intended as a resource for researchers studying the immune response to SARS-CoV-2, is where the repertoires were released. Samples were obtained from the ongoing ImmuneRACE study (first 160 participants) and from 1,200 or so subjects provided by 6 global collaborators. Sample metadata almost always included a de-identified subject ID, COVID-19 status, age in years and sex. Where available, HLA class I and class II types were obtained from metadata supplied by the sample provider rather than from assay-based typing.

The study at large found these results: The amount of clinical and demographic metadata varied by source and participant and was provided uncurated.

TCRbeta CDR3 regions were amplified from genomic DNA by means of the immunoSEQ Assay, a bias-controlled multiplex PCR. The authors' analysis ran thus. The number of nucleated cells in each sample was estimated by amplification of reference gene primers within the assay. To quantify the absolute abundance of each unique TCRbeta CDR3 rearrangement, sequence reads were collapsed and filtered. For each sample, productive Simpson clonality was calculated as the square root of Simpson's diversity index over productive rearrangements. Imported from immuneACCESS, the table was reduced by TCRdb to in-frame sequences with V and J called. These copies leave out some clones; in studies compared against another copy, an unresolved V gene accounts for under half, and the cause of the remainder is not known. Clone size and V and J calls were adopted from that table, with D and trimming inferred from the DNA. Within this sample are about 480,000 clones, with roughly 90% of them counted one time only. Approximately 2% of the sample is held by the ten biggest clonotypes.

Enrolling through a virtual design, the prospective study's participants ranged in age from about 18 to 100 years and lived across roughly 24 United States geographic areas. To assign participants to cohorts, the prospective study relied on clinical history that participants themselves reported in a screening survey and a study questionnaire. Recovered participants in ImmuneRACE Cohort 3 were defined by two consecutive negative NP/OP PCR tests, clearance by a healthcare professional, or resolution of symptoms. Each participant in the prospective study had whole blood, serum and a nasopharyngeal or oropharyngeal swab collected by mobile phlebotomists. Additional blood draws and questionnaires over an approximately 2-month period could optionally be provided by prospective study participants. Prospective study blood samples were shipped either frozen or at room temperature before DNA extraction.

There are 16 amino acids in the CDR3, from cysteine to phenylalanine inclusive. The entry retains the CDR3 DNA only, 48 bases that are in frame from base 1. Reading the germline V gene (reference sequence) gives CDR1 WNHNN and CDR2 SYGVQD. The V end loses 3 bases and the J end loses 2 bases, and a stretch of 17 bases separates them. To note about this clone: Its recognized antigen is unknown. No quality values exist for individual bases; no much larger clone is one base distant.

The sample was PBMCs or T cells enriched from blood (not recorded which). This TCR was sampled from a middle-aged woman who had recovered from COVID-19. The rearrangement combines TRBV10-1 with TRBJ2-7, with TRBD1 perhaps the D gene, on 6 matching bases. The CDR3 protein sequence reads: CASSDARGFSPYEQYF. The bases are TGCGCCAGCAGTGATGCCAGGGGATTCTCACCCTACGAGCAGTACTTC.